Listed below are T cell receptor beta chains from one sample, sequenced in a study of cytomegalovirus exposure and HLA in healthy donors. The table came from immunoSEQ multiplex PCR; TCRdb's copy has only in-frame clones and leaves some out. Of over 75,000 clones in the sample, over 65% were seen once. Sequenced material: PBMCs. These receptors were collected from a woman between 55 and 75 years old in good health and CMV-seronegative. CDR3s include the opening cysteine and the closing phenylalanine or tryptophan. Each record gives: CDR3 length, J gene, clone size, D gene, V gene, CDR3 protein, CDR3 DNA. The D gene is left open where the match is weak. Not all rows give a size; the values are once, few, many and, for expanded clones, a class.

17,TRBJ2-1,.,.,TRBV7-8,CASSGGDGGPPYNEQFF,TGTGCCAGCAGCGGAGGGGACGGGGGGCCCCCCTACAATGAGCAGTTCTTC
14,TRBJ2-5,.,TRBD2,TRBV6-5,CASIPSGRAGTQYF,TGTGCCAGCATCCCCAGCGGGAGGGCGGGGACCCAGTACTTC
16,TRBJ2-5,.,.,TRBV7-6,CASSTPLGTLQETQYF,TGTGCCAGCAGTACACCCCTCGGGACACTCCAAGAGACCCAGTACTTC
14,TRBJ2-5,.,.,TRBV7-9,CASSLGTNQETQYF,TGTGCCAGCAGCTTAGGGACAAACCAAGAGACCCAGTACTTC
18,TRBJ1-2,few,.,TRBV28,CASRRGAGAALGNYGYTF,TGTGCCAGCCGACGAGGGGCAGGGGCGGCCTTGGGTAACTATGGCTACACCTTC
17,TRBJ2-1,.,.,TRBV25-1,CASSGASFSYSYNEQFF,TGTGCCAGCAGTGGGGCGAGTTTCTCTTACTCCTACAATGAGCAGTTCTTC
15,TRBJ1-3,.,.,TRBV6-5,CASSYSTQAGNTIYF,TGTGCCAGCAGTTACTCGACCCAGGCTGGAAACACCATATATTTT
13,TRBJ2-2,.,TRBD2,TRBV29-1,CSAPSGGTGELFF,TGCAGCGCCCCTAGCGGGGGAACCGGGGAGCTGTTTTTT
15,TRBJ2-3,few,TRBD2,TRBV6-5,CASSQNVAGAGTQYF,TGTGCCAGCAGCCAAAACGTAGCGGGAGCAGGTACGCAGTATTTT
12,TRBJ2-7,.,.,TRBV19,CASSKQGREQYF,TGTGCCAGTAGTAAACAGGGACGCGAGCAGTACTTC
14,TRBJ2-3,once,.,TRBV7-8,CASSLRLAADTQYF,TGTGCCAGCAGCTTAAGGCTAGCCGCAGATACGCAGTATTTT
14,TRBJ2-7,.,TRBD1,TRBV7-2,CASSSTGGMYEQYF,TGTGCCAGCAGCTCCACAGGGGGCATGTACGAGCAGTACTTC
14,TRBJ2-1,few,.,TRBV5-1,CASSQQADYNEQFF,TGCGCCAGCAGCCAGCAGGCAGATTACAATGAGCAGTTCTTC
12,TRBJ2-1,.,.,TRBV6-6,CASSNVGNEQFF,TGTGCCAGCAGCAACGTCGGCAATGAGCAGTTCTTC
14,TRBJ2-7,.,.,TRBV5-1,CASSLEAGRNEQYF,TGCGCCAGCAGCTTGGAGGCGGGCAGAAACGAGCAGTACTTC
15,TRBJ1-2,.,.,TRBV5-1,CASSINFGSNYGYTF,TGCGCCAGCAGCATTAACTTCGGGTCGAACTATGGCTACACCTTC
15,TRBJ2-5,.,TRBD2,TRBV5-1,CASSTIPGTTETQYF,TGCGCCAGCAGCACCATTCCCGGGACTACCGAGACCCAGTACTTC
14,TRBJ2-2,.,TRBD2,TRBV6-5,CASSSGGHRGELFF,TGTGCCAGCAGTTCGGGGGGGCACAGGGGGGAGCTGTTTTTT
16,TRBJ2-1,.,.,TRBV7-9,CASSLVVAIPNNEQFF,TGTGCCAGCAGCTTAGTGGTAGCGATCCCTAACAATGAGCAGTTCTTC
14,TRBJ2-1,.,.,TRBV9,CASSDRRVPNEQFF,TGTGCCAGCAGCGACCGCCGGGTCCCCAATGAGCAGTTCTTC